A selection of T cell receptor beta chains follows, all from one sample in a study of response to subunit inactivated influenza vaccine. TCRdb reprocessed the RT-PCR reads with MiXCR, giving one entry per CDR3 protein. The sample has a few hundred thousand distinct CDR3 sequences; over 9% are singletons. The same data also contributed to another study, on T cells expressing NK-cell markers.

Sequences were derived from PBMCs from blood, sampled on the day of vaccination. These receptors were collected from a man in his fifties who received an inactivated influenza vaccine. Each CDR3 is given with its conserved first and last residue. Expanded clones get a size class; other rows say once, few or many, or leave the size out.

v_gene	j_gene	abundance	CDR3aa
TRBV30	TRBJ2-5	-	CAWSGGPQTQYF
TRBV6-1	TRBJ2-7	few	CASIERGGSSYEQYF
TRBV20-1	TRBJ2-7	-	CSASSGGAYPTYEQYF
TRBV29-1	TRBJ2-7	many	CSVVFLGGTYEQYF
TRBV6-2/TRBV6-3	TRBJ2-6	few	CASRFDSGANVLTF
TRBV5-1	TRBJ2-1	many	CASSLKETGKQFF
TRBV12-3/TRBV12-4	TRBJ2-7	few	CASSLGLNEQYF
TRBV6-6	TRBJ2-7	-	CASTKGWGYEQYF
TRBV12-3/TRBV12-4	TRBJ2-1	-	CASSPPIGSGRSRNEQFF
TRBV29-1	TRBJ2-5	few	CSVDKAGGETQYF
TRBV20-1	TRBJ2-3	few	CSAGRTSGADTQYF
TRBV10-3	TRBJ2-1	few	CAISEPPGEQFF
TRBV6-4	TRBJ2-2	few	CASSPGLVGGELFF
TRBV20-1	TRBJ2-1	many	CSLSGLLSPITNEQFF
TRBV9	TRBJ2-7	few	CASSVEGERDHEQYF
TRBV27	TRBJ2-1	few	CASSRSDRVNEQFF
TRBV12-3/TRBV12-4	TRBJ1-5	-	CASSLARGNQPQHF
TRBV7-3	TRBJ2-2	-	CASSLNSHSGELFF
TRBV7-9	TRBJ2-7	-	CASSLGGREGYEQYF
TRBV12-3/TRBV12-4	TRBJ2-3	-	CASSSRTVDTQYF
TRBV7-8	TRBJ2-5	many	CASSLVGLALQETQYF
TRBV7-8	TRBJ2-3	few	CASSLWGLSTDTQYF